The rows below give T cell receptor beta chains drawn from one sample of a study of cytomegalovirus exposure and HLA in healthy donors. The table came from immunoSEQ multiplex PCR; TCRdb's copy has only in-frame clones and leaves some out. The sample has about 130,000 clones, 75% to 90% seen once. Sequenced: PBMCs. All receptors come from a woman in her twenties or thirties in good health and CMV-seropositive. The CDR3 runs from the conserved cysteine through the conserved F or W.

length | J | V | CDR3
15 | TRBJ2-7 | TRBV15 | CATSNRRLAPYEQYF
15 | TRBJ1-5 | TRBV4-1 | CASSPTLQGDQPQHF
16 | TRBJ2-1 | TRBV18 | CASSLTGTSGNNEQFF
15 | TRBJ2-2 | TRBV28 | CASRVDRVGPGELFF
16 | TRBJ1-6 | TRBV7-2 | CASSLGGSSYNSPLHF
14 | TRBJ1-1 | TRBV15 | CATSVGHMNTEAFF
16 | TRBJ1-1 | TRBV19 | CASSLTPTGANTEAFF
15 | TRBJ2-7 | TRBV7-6 | CASSLSPGLAHEQYF
16 | TRBJ2-1 | TRBV5-1 | CASSLDGTSGRSAPFF
13 | TRBJ2-3 | TRBV29-1 | CSVGQGNADTQYF
13 | TRBJ2-5 | TRBV2 | CASSEGARETQYF
15 | TRBJ2-5 | TRBV7-2 | CASSLRRGNQETQYF
15 | TRBJ1-2 | TRBV6-6 | CASSDPPGQRYGYTF
16 | TRBJ2-5 | TRBV5-1 | CASSRLSGSRDETQYF
14 | TRBJ1-4 | TRBV19 | CASCPRGRNEKLFF
12 | TRBJ1-2 | TRBV6-5 | CASGDYRVPPIF
15 | TRBJ2-1 | TRBV2 | CASRGGPSSYNEQFF
13 | TRBJ1-1 | TRBV11-2 | CASSLDRGLGAFF
15 | TRBJ1-2 | TRBV5-6 | CASSTLGQGNYGYTF
17 | TRBJ2-2 | TRBV4-1 | CASSQDQPGLNTGELFF
16 | TRBJ2-1 | TRBV2 | CASSDGGSGAYNEQFF
14 | TRBJ2-7 | TRBV4-1 | CASSQEQVNYEQYF
14 | TRBJ1-5 | TRBV27 | CASTGGGGNQPQHF
14 | TRBJ1-4 | TRBV2 | CASSVGTGNEKLFF
17 | TRBJ2-1 | TRBV29-1 | CSVGGLAGGWAYNEQFF
14 | TRBJ1-5 | TRBV2 | CASSEGGRAQPQHF
16 | TRBJ2-3 | TRBV5-6 | CASSPGAGAPTDTQYF
14 | TRBJ2-7 | TRBV15 | CATSRVEREREQYF
15 | TRBJ1-1 | TRBV27 | CASRPRPSGNTEAFF